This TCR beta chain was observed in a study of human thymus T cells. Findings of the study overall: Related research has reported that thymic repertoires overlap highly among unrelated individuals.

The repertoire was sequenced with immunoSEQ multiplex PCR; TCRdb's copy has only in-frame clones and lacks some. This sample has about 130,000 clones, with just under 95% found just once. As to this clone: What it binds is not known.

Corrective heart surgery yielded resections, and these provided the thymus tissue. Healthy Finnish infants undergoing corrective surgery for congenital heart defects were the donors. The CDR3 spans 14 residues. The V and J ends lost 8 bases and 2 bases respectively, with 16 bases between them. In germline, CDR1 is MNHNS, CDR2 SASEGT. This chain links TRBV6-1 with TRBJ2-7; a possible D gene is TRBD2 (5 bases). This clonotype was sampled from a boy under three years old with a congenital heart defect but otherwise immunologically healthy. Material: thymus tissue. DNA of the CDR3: TGTGCCAGCGTGAGGGAATCAGGAGCCTACGAGCAGTACTTC. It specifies CASVRESGAYEQYF.